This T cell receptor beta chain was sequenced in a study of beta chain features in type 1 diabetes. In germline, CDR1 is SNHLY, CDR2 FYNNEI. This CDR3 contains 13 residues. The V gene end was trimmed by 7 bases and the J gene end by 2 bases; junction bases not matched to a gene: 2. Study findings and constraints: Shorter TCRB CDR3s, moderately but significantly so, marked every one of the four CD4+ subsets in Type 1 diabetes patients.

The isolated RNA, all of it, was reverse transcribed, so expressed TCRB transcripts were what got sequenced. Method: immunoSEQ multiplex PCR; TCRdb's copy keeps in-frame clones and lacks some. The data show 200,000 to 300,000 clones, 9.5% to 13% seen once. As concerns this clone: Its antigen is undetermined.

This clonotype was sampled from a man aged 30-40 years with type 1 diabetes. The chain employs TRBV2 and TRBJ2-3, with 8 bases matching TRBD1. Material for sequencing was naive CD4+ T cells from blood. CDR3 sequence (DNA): TGTGCCAGCATGGACAGGGCCACAGATACGCAGTATTTT. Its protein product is CASMDRATDTQYF. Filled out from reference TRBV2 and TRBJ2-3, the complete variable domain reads EPEVTQTPSHQVTQMGQEVILRCVPISNHLYFYWYRQILGQKVEFLVSFYNNEISEKSEIFDDQFSVERPDGSNFTLKIRSTKLEDSAMYFCASMDRATDTQYFGPGTRLTVL.